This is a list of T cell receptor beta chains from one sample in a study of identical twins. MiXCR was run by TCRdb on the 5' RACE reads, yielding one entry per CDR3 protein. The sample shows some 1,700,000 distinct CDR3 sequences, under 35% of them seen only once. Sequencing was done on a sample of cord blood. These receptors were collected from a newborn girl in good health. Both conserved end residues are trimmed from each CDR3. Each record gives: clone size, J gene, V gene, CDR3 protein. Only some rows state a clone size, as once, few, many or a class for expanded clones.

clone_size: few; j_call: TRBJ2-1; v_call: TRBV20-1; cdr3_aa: SATRTSGVGNEQF
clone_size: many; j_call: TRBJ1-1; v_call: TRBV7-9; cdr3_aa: ASSLEGAGTEAF
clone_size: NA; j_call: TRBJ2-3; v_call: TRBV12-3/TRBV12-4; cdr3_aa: ASSQRLAQIADTQY
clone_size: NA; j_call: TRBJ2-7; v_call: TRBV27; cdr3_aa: ASSSRGASSYEQY
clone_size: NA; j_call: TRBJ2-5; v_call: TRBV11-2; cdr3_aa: ASSLDIGVHEQY
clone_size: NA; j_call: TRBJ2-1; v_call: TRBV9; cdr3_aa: ASSVSGGGEQF
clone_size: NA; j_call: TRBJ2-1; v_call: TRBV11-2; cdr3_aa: ASSNQREGREQF
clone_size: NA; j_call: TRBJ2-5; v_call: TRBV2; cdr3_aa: ATTTQGLYNEQY
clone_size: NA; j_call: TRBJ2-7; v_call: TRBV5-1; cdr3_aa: ASSHSNRAYEQY
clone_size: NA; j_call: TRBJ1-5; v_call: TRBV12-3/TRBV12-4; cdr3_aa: ASSSSGLQNQPQH
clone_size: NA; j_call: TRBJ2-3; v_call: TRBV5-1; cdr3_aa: ASSMTSGRTDTQY
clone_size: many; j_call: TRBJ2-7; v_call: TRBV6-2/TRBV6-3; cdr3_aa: ASSYSTYEQY
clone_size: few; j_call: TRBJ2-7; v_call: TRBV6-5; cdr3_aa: ASSPSSFISYNEQY
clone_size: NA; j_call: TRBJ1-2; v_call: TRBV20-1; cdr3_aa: SAGLTGSIGYGHT
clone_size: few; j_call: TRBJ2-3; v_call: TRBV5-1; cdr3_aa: ASSSLSGGSLDTQY
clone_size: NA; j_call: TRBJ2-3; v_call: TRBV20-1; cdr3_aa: SARDFLRGLGTDTQY
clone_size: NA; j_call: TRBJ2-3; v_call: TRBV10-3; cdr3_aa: AISELAGGTDTQY
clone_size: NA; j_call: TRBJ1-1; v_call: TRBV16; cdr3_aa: ASSQQLNSMNTEAF
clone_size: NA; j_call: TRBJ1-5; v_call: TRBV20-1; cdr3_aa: SATLRLGGSNQPQH
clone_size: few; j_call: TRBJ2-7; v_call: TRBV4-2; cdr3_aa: ASSQEGLAVGYEQY
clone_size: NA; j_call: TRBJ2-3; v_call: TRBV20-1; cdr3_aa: SARGAGGIDTQY
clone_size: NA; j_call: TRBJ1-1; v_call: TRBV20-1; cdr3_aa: SARLTGWNTEAF
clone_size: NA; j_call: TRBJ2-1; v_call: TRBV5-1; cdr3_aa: ASNTDRNEQF
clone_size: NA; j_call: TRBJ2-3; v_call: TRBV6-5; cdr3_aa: AVTGTDTQY
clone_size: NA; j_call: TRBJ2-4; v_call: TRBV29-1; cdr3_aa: SVALSGSGSQNIQY
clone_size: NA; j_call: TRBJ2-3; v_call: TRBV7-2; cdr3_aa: ASSATGLAGYTDTQY
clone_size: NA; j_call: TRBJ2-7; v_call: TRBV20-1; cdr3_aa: SARPIYEQY
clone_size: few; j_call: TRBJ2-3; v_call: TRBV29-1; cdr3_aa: SVDSTPREGGVDTQY
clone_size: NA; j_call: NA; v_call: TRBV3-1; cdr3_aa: ASSQISGGYPSSHEQY
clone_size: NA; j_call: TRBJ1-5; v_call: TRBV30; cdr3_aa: AWSVGGQGIGQPQH
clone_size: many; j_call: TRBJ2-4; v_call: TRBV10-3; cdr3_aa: AISGDRRENIQY
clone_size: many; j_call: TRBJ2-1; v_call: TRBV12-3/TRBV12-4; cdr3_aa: ASSFGLAGGYRF
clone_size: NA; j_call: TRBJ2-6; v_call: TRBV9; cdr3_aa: ASGVAFRRYGANVLT
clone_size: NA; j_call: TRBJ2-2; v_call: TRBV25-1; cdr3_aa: ASSPGVNTGELF
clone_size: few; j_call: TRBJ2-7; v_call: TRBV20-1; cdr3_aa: SARETGDYEQY
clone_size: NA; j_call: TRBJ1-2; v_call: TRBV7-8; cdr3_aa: ASSLDGTGAEGYT
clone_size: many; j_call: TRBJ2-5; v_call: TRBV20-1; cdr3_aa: SANGKETQY
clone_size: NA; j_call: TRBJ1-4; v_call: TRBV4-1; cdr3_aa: ASSQGRARGTNEKLF
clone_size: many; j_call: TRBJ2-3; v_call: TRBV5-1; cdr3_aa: ASSLGRARTDTQY
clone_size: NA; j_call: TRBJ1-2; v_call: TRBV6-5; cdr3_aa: ASSYSRAGTGLKNNYGYT